Listed below are T cell receptor beta chains from one sample, sequenced in a study of tumor-infiltrating lymphocytes in primary liver carcinoma. One entry per CDR3 protein results from TCRdb running MiXCR on the multiplex PCR reads. The sample contains 90,000 to 140,000 distinct CDR3 sequences, roughly 85% of which appear only once. Material: liver tumor tissue from sampling region 3. These receptors were taken from a man aged 35-49 years with primary liver carcinoma and hepatitis B virus infection. Each CDR3 is given with its conserved first and last residue. The order of the fields is V gene, clone size, D gene, J gene, CDR3 DNA, CDR3 protein. D genes are given only for firm matches. A clone size is listed for some rows: how often the clone was seen (once, few, many), or a class if it is expanded.

V: TRBV11-2; size: NA; D: NA; J: TRBJ1-2; DNA: TGTGACAGCAGCTCAAGCCTGGACAGCTCGTATGGCTACACATTC; CDR3: CDSSSSLDSSYGYTF
V: TRBV7-3; size: NA; D: NA; J: TRBJ2-5; DNA: TGTGCCAGCAGCCCCACAGGACTCCAAGAGACCCAGTACTTC; CDR3: CASSPTGLQETQYF
V: TRBV28; size: NA; D: NA; J: TRBJ1-5; DNA: TGTGCCAATTCATCAAAGCCCCTGCATTTT; CDR3: CANSSKPLHF
V: TRBV7-2; size: NA; D: TRBD2; J: TRBJ2-7; DNA: TGTGCCAGCAACTCCACTACTAGCGGGGACCACTACTTC; CDR3: CASNSTTSGDHYF
V: TRBV28; size: NA; D: TRBD1; J: TRBJ2-7; DNA: TGTACCAGCAGTCCTCGACAGGGGTACTACGAGCAGTACTTC; CDR3: CTSSPRQGYYEQYF
V: TRBV11-3; size: NA; D: NA; J: TRBJ2-1; DNA: TGTACCAGCAACTTACCCCCAACTGAGCAGTTCTTC; CDR3: CTSNLPPTEQFF
V: TRBV12-3/TRBV12-4; size: NA; D: TRBD2; J: TRBJ2-5; DNA: TGTGCCAGCAGTCCGAACAGCGGGGTGGCCCAGTACTTC; CDR3: CASSPNSGVAQYF
V: TRBV6-5; size: NA; D: TRBD2; J: TRBJ2-6; DNA: TGTACCAGCAGCTCGTCCGGGACTAGCGGGTATTCTGGGGCCAACATCCTGACTTTC; CDR3: CTSSSSGTSGYSGANILTF
V: TRBV29-1; size: many; D: TRBD1; J: TRBJ2-3; DNA: TGCAGCGTTGAGGGACAGGGGAGTTCAGATACGCAGTATTTT; CDR3: CSVEGQGSSDTQYF
V: TRBV29-1; size: NA; D: TRBD1; J: TRBJ2-2; DNA: TGCAGCGTTGGGACAGGACCAAACACCGGGGAACTGTTGTTT; CDR3: CSVGTGPNTGELLF
V: TRBV29-1; size: NA; D: TRBD2; J: TRBJ2-1; DNA: TGCACCGTCGGTCTAGCGGGAGGGTTCTACAATGAGCAGTTCTTC; CDR3: CTVGLAGGFYNEQFF
V: TRBV28; size: NA; D: TRBD2; J: TRBJ2-5; DNA: TGTGCCAACATCTCCGGGGGGGAAGGGCAAGAGATCCAGTACTTC; CDR3: CANISGGEGQEIQYF
V: TRBV29-1; size: NA; D: NA; J: TRBJ2-7; DNA: TGCAGCGTTCTTGGCGCCCCCACCTACGAGGAATACTTC; CDR3: CSVLGAPTYEEYF
V: TRBV29-1; size: few; D: NA; J: TRBJ2-7; DNA: TGCAGCGTTTGGACGACTCAAACGTCCTACGAGCAATACTTC; CDR3: CSVWTTQTSYEQYF
V: TRBV6-5; size: NA; D: NA; J: TRBJ2-1; DNA: TGTGCCAGCAACCCTATGAGCTCCTACAATGAGCACTTCTTC; CDR3: CASNPMSSYNEHFF
V: TRBV4-2; size: NA; D: TRBD2; J: TRBJ2-2; DNA: TGTGCCAGCAGCCAAGGGGGCCTAGCGGGATGTTTCGGAGAGCTGTTTTTT; CDR3: CASSQGGLAGCFGELFF
V: TRBV11-1; size: NA; D: TRBD2; J: TRBJ2-4; DNA: TGTCCCAGCAGTTTTCCCGGGACTAGTGGGACAAAAAACATTCAGTACTTC; CDR3: CPSSFPGTSGTKNIQYF
V: TRBV11-3; size: NA; D: NA; J: TRBJ2-1; DNA: TGTGCCAACAACTTAGGCTTCTCGAACAATGAGCAGTTCTTC; CDR3: CANNLGFSNNEQFF
V: TRBV6-2/TRBV6-3; size: NA; D: NA; J: TRBJ2-7; DNA: TGTGCCAGCAATTACGAGGTTCCCTACGAGCAGAACTTC; CDR3: CASNYEVPYEQNF
V: TRBV7-9; size: once; D: TRBD2; J: TRBJ2-7; DNA: TGTGCCAGCAGCTTAGGGTCCGGGACTAGTGGAGGCTACGAGAAGTACTTC; CDR3: CASSLGSGTSGGYEKYF
V: TRBV4-3; size: NA; D: TRBD2; J: TRBJ2-7; DNA: TGCGCCAGCAGCCAAGATTGTGCTAGCGGCTACGAGCAGTACTTC; CDR3: CASSQDCASGYEQYF
V: TRBV4-2; size: NA; D: NA; J: TRBJ2-7; DNA: TGTGTCAGCAGCCAGGCCGGGACGGCAATCTACGAGCAGTACTTC; CDR3: CVSSQAGTAIYEQYF
V: TRBV5-1; size: NA; D: NA; J: TRBJ2-7; DNA: TGCGCCGGCATCTTGTTCGGCGCAGCCTCCTACGAGCAGTACTTC; CDR3: CAGILFGAASYEQYF
V: TRBV30; size: NA; D: NA; J: TRBJ2-1; DNA: TGTGCCTGGAGCCCGCCGGGGTCTGAGCCCTACAATGAGCAGTTCTTC; CDR3: CAWSPPGSEPYNEQFF
V: TRBV5-1; size: many; D: NA; J: TRBJ2-1; DNA: TGCGCCAGCAGCTTGGGTAACAGCTTTTACTACAATGAGCAGTTCTTC; CDR3: CASSLGNSFYYNEQFF
V: TRBV29-1; size: NA; D: TRBD2; J: TRBJ2-2; DNA: TGCAGCATTGGGACTATCACGGCGAACACCGGGGAGCTGTTTTTT; CDR3: CSIGTITANTGELFF
V: TRBV7-2; size: NA; D: NA; J: TRBJ2-5; DNA: TGCGTCAGCAGCTCTCCTCCCGGGACTTGCGGGGTTCAAGAGACCCAGTACTTC; CDR3: CVSSSPPGTCGVQETQYF
V: TRBV11-1; size: NA; D: NA; J: TRBJ2-4; DNA: TGTGCCAACGGCTTTCCCGGTACTTGCGGAACCAAAAACATTCAGTACTTC; CDR3: CANGFPGTCGTKNIQYF
V: TRBV11-2; size: NA; D: NA; J: TRBJ2-7; DNA: TGTGCTAGCAGCTTGAGTCCTGGCGCTGACCAGTACTTC; CDR3: CASSLSPGADQYF
V: TRBV12-3/TRBV12-4; size: few; D: NA; J: TRBJ1-2; DNA: TGTGCTAGCAGCCCCTCGGGGGCTAACTATGGCTACACCTTC; CDR3: CASSPSGANYGYTF
V: TRBV12-3/TRBV12-4; size: medium-sized; D: NA; J: TRBJ2-2; DNA: TGTGCCAGCAGTTTAGCTCCAGCGGGTGTGACCGGGGAGCTGTTTTTT; CDR3: CASSLAPAGVTGELFF
V: TRBV29-1; size: NA; D: NA; J: TRBJ1-1; DNA: TGCAGCGGGGAACACGAAGGCCATCAGAACACTGAGGCTTTCTTT; CDR3: CSGEHEGHQNTEAFF
V: TRBV10-3; size: NA; D: TRBD1; J: TRBJ1-5; DNA: TGTGCCACGACCGGGACAGAACAAGCGTCCCAGCATTTT; CDR3: CATTGTEQASQHF
V: TRBV4-2; size: NA; D: NA; J: TRBJ2-7; DNA: TGTGCCAGCAGTCAAGAACGGAACGAACAGTACTTC; CDR3: CASSQERNEQYF
V: TRBV11-2; size: NA; D: NA; J: TRBJ2-5; DNA: TGCGCCAGCAGCCGCCCGGCGACCTATCTCCAAGAGACCCAGTACTTC; CDR3: CASSRPATYLQETQYF
V: TRBV11-1; size: NA; D: TRBD2; J: TRBJ2-3; DNA: TGTGCCAGAAGCGACAGCCCGGCGGGAGGGGTGGATGCGCAGTATTTT; CDR3: CARSDSPAGGVDAQYF
V: TRBV5-5; size: NA; D: NA; J: TRBJ2-1; DNA: TGTGCCAGCAGCCGAAGCGGTCCTTCCTACGATGAGCACTTCTTC; CDR3: CASSRSGPSYDEHFF
V: TRBV5-1; size: NA; D: NA; J: TRBJ2-3; DNA: TGCGTCAGCAGCTTGATCGGCCGTGCTAGCACATATACGCAGTATTTT; CDR3: CVSSLIGRASTYTQYF
V: TRBV7-8; size: NA; D: TRBD2; J: TRBJ2-7; DNA: TGTGCTAGAAGCCTGAAGGGAGGGACTACAGTTACCCTCGAGCAGTACTTC; CDR3: CARSLKGGTTVTLEQYF
V: TRBV13; size: NA; D: NA; J: TRBJ2-1; DNA: TGTGCCGGCAGCTTAGGGGACCTGGGAAGTGGCAATGAGCAGTTCTTC; CDR3: CAGSLGDLGSGNEQFF
V: TRBV7-9; size: NA; D: NA; J: TRBJ1-1; DNA: TGTGCCAGCAGTAGGGGCGCTGTAGCTTTCTTT; CDR3: CASSRGAVAFF
V: TRBV6-2/TRBV6-3; size: NA; D: TRBD1; J: TRBJ1-1; DNA: TGTGCCAGCAATTACTCGATTGGACAGGGTGAAGATTTCTTT; CDR3: CASNYSIGQGEDFF
V: TRBV29-1; size: NA; D: TRBD1; J: TRBJ2-7; DNA: TGCAGCGTTGAATTCTCGACCCGGGACAGGGGGCTTCTCGGGCAGTACTTC; CDR3: CSVEFSTRDRGLLGQYF
V: TRBV7-3; size: NA; D: TRBD2; J: TRBJ2-3; DNA: TGTGCCAGCAGCCCAGGGACTAGCGGGAGGGTCGCACAGGATACGCAGTATTTT; CDR3: CASSPGTSGRVAQDTQYF
V: TRBV11-2; size: NA; D: TRBD2; J: TRBJ2-1; DNA: TGTGCCAGCAGGCTTCTGACTAGCGGGATTAATGATGAGCAGTTCTTC; CDR3: CASRLLTSGINDEQFF
V: TRBV6-2/TRBV6-3; size: NA; D: TRBD2; J: TRBJ2-7; DNA: TGTGCCAGCAGTATAGCGGGAGGTCTCGGCGAGAAGTACTTC; CDR3: CASSIAGGLGEKYF
V: TRBV7-9; size: NA; D: NA; J: TRBJ2-1; DNA: TGTGCCAGCAACTTATCCAGAAATGAGCAGTTCTTC; CDR3: CASNLSRNEQFF
V: TRBV5-6; size: many; D: TRBD1; J: TRBJ2-3; DNA: TGTGCCAGCAGCTTGCAGGGGGCAACAGATACGCAGTATTTT; CDR3: CASSLQGATDTQYF
V: TRBV12-3/TRBV12-4; size: NA; D: TRBD1; J: TRBJ1-2; DNA: TGTGCCCACTCACGGACAGGGGGCTATGATGACTACACCTTC; CDR3: CAHSRTGGYDDYTF
V: TRBV11-2; size: NA; D: TRBD2; J: TRBJ2-2; DNA: TGTGCCAGCAGCTTAGTGACTAGCGGGGACGTCGGGGAGCTGTTTTTT; CDR3: CASSLVTSGDVGELFF
V: TRBV4-2; size: NA; D: NA; J: TRBJ2-6; DNA: TGTGCCGGCAGCCGTCAGGCGTCCGGGGCCAACGTCCTGACTTTC; CDR3: CAGSRQASGANVLTF
V: TRBV11-2; size: NA; D: NA; J: TRBJ2-6; DNA: TGTGCCAGCAGCATGGCGGGAGACAGGGGCATTTCCCTCTCTGGGGCCAAGATCCTGACTTTC; CDR3: CASSMAGDRGISLSGAKILTF
V: TRBV6-1; size: many; D: NA; J: TRBJ1-6; DNA: TGTGCCAGCAGTGCCGGGACGGATCTCTGGGGTTCACCCCTCCACTTT; CDR3: CASSAGTDLWGSPLHF
V: TRBV4-2; size: NA; D: NA; J: TRBJ2-7; DNA: TGTGCCAGCAGCCAAGATCGGAGCGAACAGCACTTC; CDR3: CASSQDRSEQHF
V: TRBV5-5; size: NA; D: NA; J: TRBJ1-1; DNA: TGTACCAGCAGCTTGGTACCCGGGACCCAGGCTGAAACTTTCTTT; CDR3: CTSSLVPGTQAETFF
V: TRBV6-1; size: NA; D: NA; J: TRBJ1-5; DNA: TGTGCCAACAGTGATCCGGGACACGGGAATCAGCCACAGCATTTT; CDR3: CANSDPGHGNQPQHF
V: TRBV5-4; size: NA; D: TRBD2; J: TRBJ2-1; DNA: TGTGCCAGCAGCTGGGCTAGCGGGATGGCCAATAAGCAGTTCTTC; CDR3: CASSWASGMANKQFF
V: TRBV6-5; size: NA; D: NA; J: TRBJ2-1; DNA: TGTACCAGCAGTTACTCTGGCGCGGAAGTGCGGACTGAGCAGTTCTTC; CDR3: CTSSYSGAEVRTEQFF
V: TRBV6-5; size: NA; D: NA; J: TRBJ1-1; DNA: TGTGCCATCACGAGAGTCTTTGACACTGAAGCTATCTTT; CDR3: CAITRVFDTEAIF
V: TRBV6-6; size: NA; D: NA; J: TRBJ2-2; DNA: TGTGCCAGCAGTCCCGTGGGGGCGAACACCGGGGAGCTGTTATTT; CDR3: CASSPVGANTGELLF